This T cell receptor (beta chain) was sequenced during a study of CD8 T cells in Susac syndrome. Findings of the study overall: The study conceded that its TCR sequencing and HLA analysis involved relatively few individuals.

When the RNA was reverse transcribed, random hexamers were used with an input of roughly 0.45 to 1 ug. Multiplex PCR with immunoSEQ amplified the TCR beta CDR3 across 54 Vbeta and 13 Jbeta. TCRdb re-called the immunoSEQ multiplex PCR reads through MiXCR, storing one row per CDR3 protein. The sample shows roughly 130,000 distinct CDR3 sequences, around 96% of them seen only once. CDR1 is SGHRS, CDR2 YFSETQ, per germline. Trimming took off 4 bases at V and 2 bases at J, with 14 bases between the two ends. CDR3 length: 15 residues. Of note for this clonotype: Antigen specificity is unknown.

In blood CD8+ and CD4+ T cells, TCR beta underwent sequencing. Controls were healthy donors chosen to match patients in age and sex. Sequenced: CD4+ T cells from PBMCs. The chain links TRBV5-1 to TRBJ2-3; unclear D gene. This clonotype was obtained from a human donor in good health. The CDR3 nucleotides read TGCGCCAGCAGCACTACCGGGTCCCACACAGATACGCAGTATTTT. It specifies CASSTTGSHTDTQYF.